Detailed here is one T cell receptor (beta chain). The data originate from a study of T-cell memory formation after mild COVID-19. Study overall: The study found TCR clusters largely donor specific.

The V gene's germline CDR1 is MNHEY and CDR2 SVGEGT. V gave up 6 bases and J gave up 3 bases; unmatched junction bases: 9. This CDR3 has 15 residues. After 5'RACE with constant-segment primers, TCR alpha and TCR beta cDNA libraries carrying sample barcodes and UMIs were obtained. MiXCR was run by TCRdb on the 5' RACE reads, yielding one entry per CDR3 protein. Of about 270,000 distinct CDR3 sequences listed, about a sixth are singletons. Sequenced sample: PBMCs or a T cell subset sorted from them (not recorded which). This TCR derives from a man in his late teens or twenties who had mild COVID-19 (a few samples of this study predate the infection). Cell type and time point are not known. The gene calls are TRBV6-2 or TRBV6-3 and TRBJ2-7, with 9 positions matching TRBD1. CDR3 sequence (DNA): TGTGCCAGCAGGGCCGGGACAGGGAACTTCTACGAGCAGTACGTC. It yields the protein CASRAGTGNFYEQYV.